The T cell receptor (beta chain) under discussion was sequenced for a study of cytomegalovirus exposure and HLA in healthy donors. As for the study in general: Unique TCR beta sequences numbering fewer than 130 million came from 150 million to 200 million T cells in an earlier analysis. Around 89 million unique TCRs from HLA-typed donors made up an early data release. Findings and caveats of the study: TRBV6-2, TRBV6-3 and some other V segments were unresolvable in 87-base-pair reads.

Comment on this clone: Its antigen is still unknown.

Primers for the PCR totalled 60 Vbeta and 13 Jbeta. The assay was immunoSEQ multiplex PCR, and TCRdb's table has in-frame clones only and misses some. The profile covers around 140,000 clones, with more than 70% appearing a single time and 0.85% to 1.4% taken by the ten largest. The CDR3 consists of 13 residues. In germline, CDR1 is SGHRS, CDR2 YFSETQ. After removal of 8 bases from V and 8 bases from J, the junction contained 9 bases not matched to a gene. The specimen was PBMCs. The clonotype was recovered from a male donor in good health and CMV-seronegative. The V and J genes are TRBV5-1 and TRBJ1-4; TRBD1 matches at 7 bases. CDR3 coding DNA: TGCGCCAGTCAACAGGGGTCTGGGGAAAAACTGTTTTTT. It is translated as CASQQGSGEKLFF.